Each of the 16 T cell receptor beta chains below was sequenced from the same sample in a study of tumor-infiltrating lymphocytes in primary liver carcinoma. From around 0.5 ug of total RNA, TCR beta-specific cDNA was reverse-transcribed using a constant-region primer. TCR beta libraries came from three nested multiplex PCR rounds using slightly modified ARM-PCR. With TRBV1-TRBV30 forward primers and a C-beta reverse primer, the first two PCR rounds were run for 9 to 10 cycles each. One entry per CDR3 protein, called by TCRdb with MiXCR from the multiplex PCR reads. This sample has about 300,000 distinct CDR3 sequences, with over 55% found just once. Unsorted whole blood served as the source of blood RNA, and germline DNA was extracted as well. Sequencing was carried out using peripheral blood. All receptors come from a man aged 40-49 years with primary liver carcinoma and hepatitis B virus infection.

Comments on this clonotype: The conserved closing phenylalanine or tryptophan is absent in this CDR3, likely reflecting a read error. The CDR3 nucleotides are TGTGCCAGCGTGACTACGGAGACCTACGAGCAGTACCTC. The encoded protein is CASVTTETYEQYL. The chain is built from TRBV12-3 or TRBV12-4 and TRBJ2-7; D is possibly TRBD2 (5 bases). V was pared by 8 bases and J by 2 bases, with 13 bases between. The CDR3 contains 13 residues.

The chain combines TRBV7-9 with TRBJ2-7; TRBD1 agrees at 8 bases. Germline CDR1 reads SEHNR; CDR2 reads FQNEAQ (reference sequence). The V gene end was trimmed by 5 bases and the J gene end by 5 bases; junction bases not matched to a gene: 5. The CDR3 consists of 13 residues. The CDR3 nucleotides are TGTGCCAGCAGCCGTACGACAGGGGACGAGCAGTACTTC. Its protein product is CASSRTTGDEQYF.

In the case of this clonotype: One end of the junction does not line up with germline, which may come from a read error. This rearrangement joins TRBV7-9 to TRBJ2-7, with D perhaps assigned TRBD1 or TRBD2 (5 bases each). CDR1 is SEHNR and CDR2 is FQNEAQ in the germline V gene (reference sequence). The CDR3 has 13 residues. CDR3 sequence (DNA): TGTGCCAGCGACGGGGCCTCTAACTACGAGCCGTACTTC. As protein: CASDGASNYEPYF.

In the case of this clonotype: Because the CDR3 is missing its conserved closing phenylalanine or tryptophan, this is likely a read error. The chain combines TRBV12-3 or TRBV12-4 with TRBJ2-2; D not resolved. The CDR3 length is 13 residues. Trimming removed 4 bases at V and 8 bases at J, with 11 bases between. The DNA for the CDR3 is TGTGCCAGCAGTTATAGACTGTTTGGGGAGCTGTTTCTT. It translates to CASSYRLFGELFL.

A note on this clonotype: With a much larger clone just one base away, this may be a read error. The chain recombines TRBV6-2 or TRBV6-3 with TRBJ2-7; possible D gene TRBD1, 6 bases. The CDR3 runs to 15 residues. The germline CDR1 and CDR2 sequences are MNHEY and SVGEGT. The CDR3 protein is CVSSTHGDKTYEQYF. The CDR3 coding sequence is TGTGTCAGCAGTACTCACGGGGACAAAACCTACGAGCAGTACTTC.

The chain uses TRBV12-3 or TRBV12-4 and TRBJ2-7; TRBD2 agrees at 13 bases. The V and J ends lost 2 bases and 6 bases, in that order; junction bases with no gene match: 7. This CDR3 has 16 amino acids. The CDR3 DNA sequence: TGTGCCAGCAGTTTATACTCGGGACTAGCGGGATCCGAGCAGTACGTC. It is translated as CASSLYSGLAGSEQYV.

This clonotype was counted once. A single base separates this from a much larger clone, so it may be a read error. The rearrangement uses TRBV10-3 and TRBJ2-7; 9 nucleotides align to TRBD2. The CDR3 loop spans 16 amino acids. Germline V gene data show CDR1 as ENHRY and CDR2 as SYGVKD. V was clipped by 10 bases and J by 2 bases; unmatched bases: 15. In nucleotides, the CDR3 is TGTGCCACCACCGGACTAGCGAGAGAGCTCCCCTACGAGCAGTACTTC. Its translation is CATTGLARELPYEQYF.

This clonotype came up a few times. The CDR3 sequence is CASSQGYGYTF. CDR3 bases: TGCGCCAGCAGTCAAGGGTATGGCTACACCTTC. J is TRBJ1-2 and V is TRBV5-1, with D hard to call. V lost 5 bases, J lost 5 bases, and 7 bases lay in between. CDR3 length: 11 residues. Looked up from germline, CDR1 is SGHRS and CDR2 is YFSETQ.

The rearrangement links TRBV6-5 to TRBJ2-4, with D maybe TRBD2 (6 bases). Germline V lookup: CDR1 MNHEY, CDR2 SVGAGI. V lost 9 bases to trimming and J lost 0 bases, with 15 bases between them. CDR3 length: 15 residues. The CDR3 region is CARRRDLPAKNIQYF. In DNA, the CDR3 is TGTGCCAGGAGGAGGGACCTCCCAGCCAAAAACATTCAGTACTTC.

As concerns this clonotype: This may arise from a read error, as a much more abundant clone is one base away. The chain carries TRBV6-5 and TRBJ2-3; possibly TRBD1 or TRBD2 for D (5 bases each). The CDR3 length is 15 residues. V dropped 8 bases and J dropped 5 bases, with 20 bases sitting between them. From germline, CDR1 is MNHEY and CDR2 SVGAGI. The CDR3 loop reads CASGRGTIGIDTQYF. In DNA form, the CDR3 reads TGTGCCAGCGGGAGAGGGACCATAGGCATAGATACGCAGTATTTT.

At least ten counts were recorded for this clonotype. The chain has TRBV12-3 or TRBV12-4 and TRBJ2-5; TRBD2 might be the D (6 bases). V lost 2 bases and J 1 base, leaving 11 bases between the germline ends. The CDR3 consists of 15 residues. The DNA of the CDR3 is TGTGCCAGCAGTTTACCCTTTAGCGGCCAAGAGACCCAGTACTTC. Its protein product is CASSLPFSGQETQYF.

The V gene is TRBV1, the J gene TRBJ1-6; no DNA check was done on the table's D call, TRBD1. TRBV1 is a pseudogene. The CDR3 totals 16 residues. CDR3: CTNSQSPAGPHSPLHF. CDR3 DNA sequence: TGCACCAACAGCCAATCCCCGGCCGGACCCCATTCACCCCTCCACTTT.

Notes on this clonotype: Compared with germline, one end of the junction differs, possibly owing to a read error. The chain joins TRBV29-1 to TRBJ2-3, with TRBD2 matching 11 bases. The CDR3 is 15 amino acids. Germline V gives CDR1 SQVTM, CDR2 ANQGSEA. This chain's CDR3 is CSVSGTSGRGDRQYF. The CDR3 DNA reads as TGCAGCGTTAGCGGGACTAGCGGAAGAGGGGATAGGCAGTATTTT.

The chain carries TRBV6-5 and TRBJ2-7; no definite D call. The CDR3 is made up of 13 amino acids. Trimming cost V 0 bases and J 9 bases, with 12 bases left between them. Germline V gene data show CDR1 as MNHEY and CDR2 as SVGAGI. The CDR3 reads CASSYSATYRQYF. The CDR3 bases are TGTGCCAGCAGTTACTCAGCAACCTACAGGCAGTACTTC.

The J gene is TRBJ2-3, the V gene TRBV12-3 or TRBV12-4; D gene uncertain. Trimming shortened V by 9 bases and J by 5 bases, and 15 bases separated the two germline ends. The CDR3 runs 13 residues. This chain's CDR3 is CASRLVARDTQYF. In nucleotides, the CDR3 is TGTGCCAGTAGGCTAGTGGCGAGAGATACGCAGTATTTT.

This clonotype was recorded at least ten times. The chain couples TRBV4-2 to TRBJ1-4; 11 positions agree with TRBD1. The CDR3 totals 14 residues. Germline loops: CDR1 LGHNA, CDR2 YNFKEQ. J gave up 12 bases and V 1 base, and 4 bases lay outside the gene matches. In DNA, the CDR3 is TGTGCCAGCAGCCAAGCGGACAGGGGGCCTCAACTGTTTTTT. This gives the protein CASSQADRGPQLFF.